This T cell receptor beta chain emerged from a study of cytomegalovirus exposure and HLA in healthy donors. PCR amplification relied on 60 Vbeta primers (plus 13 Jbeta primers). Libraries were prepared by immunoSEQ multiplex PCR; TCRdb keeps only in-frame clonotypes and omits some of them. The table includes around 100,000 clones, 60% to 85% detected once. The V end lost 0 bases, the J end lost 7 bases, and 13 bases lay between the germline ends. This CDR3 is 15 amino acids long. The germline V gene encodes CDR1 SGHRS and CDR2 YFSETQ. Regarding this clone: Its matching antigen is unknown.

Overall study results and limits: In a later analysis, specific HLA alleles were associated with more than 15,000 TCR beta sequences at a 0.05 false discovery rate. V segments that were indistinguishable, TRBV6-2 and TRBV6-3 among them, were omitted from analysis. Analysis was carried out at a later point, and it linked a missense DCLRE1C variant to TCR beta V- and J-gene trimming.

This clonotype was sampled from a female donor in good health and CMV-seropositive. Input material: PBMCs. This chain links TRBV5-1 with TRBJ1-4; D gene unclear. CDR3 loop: CASSLAGGPAEKLFF. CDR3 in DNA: TGCGCCAGCAGCTTGGCCGGAGGGCCGGCTGAAAAACTGTTTTTT.